These 21 T cell receptor beta chains were all obtained from the same sample, sequenced in a study of shared clonotypes between healthy human individuals. Sequencing used immunoSEQ multiplex PCR; TCRdb keeps in-frame clones, though not all of them. The profile shows 180,000 or so clones, around 93% of them singletons. Sequencing was performed on naive CD4+ T cells sorted from blood. The subset here: CD45RA+ positively selected. These receptors came from a woman under 40 in good health.

This clone was seen once. The chain recombines TRBV28 with TRBJ1-1; possible D gene TRBD1, 5 bases. The CDR3 consists of 13 residues. Per the germline V gene, CDR1 is MDHEN and CDR2 is SYDVKM. The V gene lost 7 bases and the J gene lost 4 bases, with 13 bases spanning the gap. The CDR3 spells CASTPGLPTEAFF. The CDR3 DNA reads TGTGCCAGCACCCCGGGGCTCCCCACTGAAGCTTTCTTT.

The V gene is TRBV4-1, the J gene TRBJ1-6, with D possibly being TRBD1 (6 bases). The CDR3 is 13 residues long. Germline CDR1 MGHRA, CDR2 YSYEKL. The V end was cut by 6 bases, the J end by 8 bases, with 11 bases between. The CDR3, as DNA: TGCGCCAGCAGGGCGGACAGTTATTCACCCCTCCACTTT. This gives the protein CASRADSYSPLHF.

V and J are TRBV27 and TRBJ2-5; 9 bases are a match to TRBD2. V shed 2 bases and J 9 bases; nucleotides not matched to a gene: 19. The CDR3 is 18 residues long. Looked up from germline, CDR1 is MNHEY and CDR2 is SMNVEV (reference sequence). Here the CDR3 DNA reads TGTGCCAGCAGTTTAGTCGGGCGCGGGAGGGTATCACGTAGTTCCCAGTACTTC. Protein sequence: CASSLVGRGRVSRSSQYF.

The CDR3 reads CASSFLTGHEQYF. Written as DNA, the CDR3 is TGTGCCAGCAGTTTCCTTACGGGCCACGAGCAGTACTTC. The V call is TRBV6-8, the J call TRBJ2-7; D not resolved. V gave up 4 bases and J gave up 5 bases, with 12 bases separating them. CDR3 length equals 13 residues. The germline V gene encodes CDR1 MNHGY and CDR2 SAAAGT.

The chain employs TRBV6-4 and TRBJ1-1; D is ambiguous. This CDR3 is built from 15 residues. The V end was cut by 0 bases, the J end by 7 bases, with 15 bases between. Germline-derived CDR1 and CDR2 are MRHNA and SNTAGT. This CDR3 is CASSDSYLLGSEAFF. CDR3 sequence (DNA): TGTGCCAGCAGTGACTCGTACCTTCTGGGCAGTGAAGCTTTCTTT.

The chain couples TRBV2 to TRBJ2-7; D is ambiguous. Germline V CDR1 and CDR2: SNHLY, FYNNEI. CDR3 length: 12 residues. Trimming cost V 4 bases and J 4 bases, with 8 bases left between them. CDR3 loop: CASSVVQYEQYF. Here the CDR3 DNA reads TGTGCCAGCAGTGTGGTACAATACGAGCAGTACTTC.

The chain couples TRBV30 to TRBJ1-2, with TRBD1 as a possible D gene (5 bases). The germline gives CDR1 GTSNPN, CDR2 SVGIG (reference sequence). The CDR3 totals 14 residues. Trimming shortened V by 0 bases and J by 8 bases, and 16 bases separated the two germline ends. The CDR3, as DNA: TGTGCCTGGAGTGTCCCTTGGTCAGGGTTCGGCTACACCTTC. Translation: CAWSVPWSGFGYTF. Full variable domain (remainder filled in from reference TRBV30 and TRBJ1-2): SQTIHQWPATLVQPVGSPLSLECTVEGTSNPNLYWYRQAAGRGLQLLFYSVGIGQISSEVPQNLSASRPQDRQFILSSKKLLLSDSGFYLCAWSVPWSGFGYTFGSGTRLTVV.

The rearrangement uses TRBV5-1 and TRBJ1-2, with no clear D. This CDR3 has 13 amino acids. Per the germline V gene, CDR1 is SGHRS and CDR2 is YFSETQ. Trimming left V 4 bases short and J 3 bases short, with 10 bases between. The CDR3 spells CASSPRAHYGYTF. In DNA, the CDR3 is TGCGCCAGCAGCCCCCGGGCTCACTATGGCTACACCTTC. Using reference TRBV5-1 and TRBJ1-2 for the parts outside the CDR3, the full variable domain is KAGVTQTPRYLIKTRGQQVTLSCSPISGHRSVSWYQQTPGQGLQFLFEYFSETQRNKGNFPGRFSGRQFSNSRSEMNVSTLELGDSALYLCASSPRAHYGYTFGSGTRLTVV.

The chain couples TRBV2 to TRBJ2-3; 8 nucleotides line up with TRBD1. V lost 9 bases, J lost 1 base, and 3 bases stayed unmatched. The CDR3 is made up of 13 amino acids. The germline gives CDR1 SNHLY, CDR2 FYNNEI. This chain's CDR3 is CASGQGGTDTQYF. DNA for the CDR3: TGTGCCAGTGGACAGGGCGGCACAGATACGCAGTATTTT.

The chain has TRBV9 and TRBJ2-6, with 7 bases matching TRBD1. The CDR3 has 18 amino acids. Germline CDR1 and CDR2: SGDLS and YYNGEE. With V trimmed by 4 bases and J by 0 bases, 10 bases remained unmatched. CDR3 residues: CASSSKDRPNSGANVLTF. DNA of the CDR3: TGTGCCAGCAGCTCCAAGGACAGGCCAAACTCTGGGGCCAACGTCCTGACTTTC.

The V and J genes are TRBV5-6 and TRBJ2-5; possibly TRBD1 or TRBD2 for D (5 bases each). This CDR3 is built from 14 residues. With 0 bases removed from V and 11 bases from J, the gap between germline ends came to 17 bases. Germline loops: CDR1 SGHDT, CDR2 YYEEEE. This CDR3 is CASSLAQGMGEQYF. The CDR3 bases are TGTGCCAGCAGCTTGGCTCAGGGAATGGGGGAGCAGTACTTC.

The chain is built from TRBV15 and TRBJ2-7; 8 bases fit TRBD1. V was clipped by 0 bases and J by 1 base; unmatched bases: 8. The CDR3 runs to 17 residues. Germline values: CDR1 LNHNV, CDR2 YYDKDF (reference sequence). In DNA, the CDR3 is TGTGCCACCAGCAGAGACTCGGGACAGGAGTTTTCCTACGAGCAGTACTTC. Its translation is CATSRDSGQEFSYEQYF.

The chain links TRBV7-2 to TRBJ1-5; a weak D match, TRBD1 (6 bases). The CDR3 runs to 16 residues. The germline V gene encodes CDR1 SGHTA and CDR2 FQGNSA. V was trimmed by 5 bases and J by 5 bases, leaving 19 bases between them. The CDR3 coding sequence is TGTGCCAGCAGCCCACCGGGTTTGGGGGCATATCAGCCCCAGCATTTT. Amino acids: CASSPPGLGAYQPQHF.

The chain is built from TRBV28 and TRBJ1-4, with a tentative D call TRBD1 (6 bases). The CDR3 is made up of 13 amino acids. With 10 bases removed from V and 4 bases from J, the gap between germline ends came to 13 bases. Germline V gives CDR1 MDHEN, CDR2 SYDVKM. The CDR3, as DNA: TGTGCCACCCACGGACAGTTTAATGAAAAACTGTTTTTT. Encoded protein: CATHGQFNEKLFF. Combining the CDR3 with reference TRBV28 and TRBJ1-4 gives the whole variable domain DVKVTQSSRYLVKRTGEKVFLECVQDMDHENMFWYRQDPGLGLRLIYFSYDVKMKEKGDIPEGYSVSREKKERFSLILESASTNQTSMYLCATHGQFNEKLFFGSGTQLSVL.

This sequence joins TRBV2 and TRBJ2-7; 7 nucleotides line up with TRBD2. Germline CDR1 is SNHLY and CDR2 is FYNNEI. Trimming took 6 bases from V and 0 from J; bases not matched to a gene: 2. The CDR3 spans 13 residues. The CDR3 DNA is TGTGCCAGCAGGGGGACTACCTCCTACGAGCAGTACTTC. Its translation: CASRGTTSYEQYF.

V gene TRBV27 combines with J gene TRBJ2-7, with a tentative D call TRBD2 (7 bases). CDR1 and CDR2 from the germline V gene are MNHEY and SMNVEV (reference sequence). The CDR3 covers 12 residues. V lost 9 bases and J lost 3, with 12 bases in between. CDR3 nucleotides: TGTGCCAGTAGGAGGGGGGGCTACGAGCAGTACTTC. This translates into CASRRGGYEQYF.

This chain connects TRBV25-1 to TRBJ2-1; 8 bases line up with TRBD2. Trimming cost V 2 bases and J 7 bases; bases outside gene matches: 4. Germline V gives CDR1 MGHDK, CDR2 SYGVNS. The CDR3 consists of 14 residues. CDR3 DNA: TGTGCCAGCAGTGAAAGACTAGCGCTGAATGAGCAGTTCTTC. This codes for CASSERLALNEQFF.

The chain recombines TRBV23-1 with TRBJ2-7; D call uncertain. TRBV23-1 carries the ORF label, with uncertain function. CDR3 size: 10 residues. The germline V and J ends were trimmed by 5 bases and 12 bases, with 11 bases remaining between them. CDR3 nucleotides: TGCGCCAGCAGTTTCCGGACCACGTACTTC. Translation: CASSFRTTYF.

J is TRBJ2-5 and V is TRBV5-6; 8 nucleotides agree with TRBD2. The germline gives CDR1 SGHDT, CDR2 YYEEEE. CDR3 length: 13 residues. The junction had 5 bases not matched to a gene; V was cut back by 6 bases and J by 4 bases. This CDR3 is CASKAGALETQYF. CDR3 nucleotide sequence: TGTGCCAGCAAAGCGGGAGCCTTAGAGACCCAGTACTTC.

The chain couples TRBV15 to TRBJ1-4; D is unclear. The germline gives CDR1 LNHNV, CDR2 YYDKDF (reference sequence). The CDR3 is 13 residues long. Trimming took 1 base from V and 5 from J, leaving 5 bases between them. CDR3 protein: CATSRAANEKLFF. The CDR3 DNA follows: TGTGCCACCAGCAGAGCGGCCAATGAAAAACTGTTTTTT.

This sequence joins TRBV30 and TRBJ2-7, with unresolved D. Per the germline V gene, CDR1 is GTSNPN and CDR2 is SVGIG (reference sequence). This CDR3 is 13 amino acids long. Trimming cost V 2 bases and J 3 bases, with 11 bases left between them. The CDR3 reads CAWSKSRYYEQYF. The CDR3 DNA reads TGTGCCTGGAGTAAAAGCCGGTACTACGAGCAGTACTTC. Looking up the rest from reference TRBV30 and TRBJ2-7 gives the full variable domain: SQTIHQWPATLVQPVGSPLSLECTVEGTSNPNLYWYRQAAGRGLQLLFYSVGIGQISSEVPQNLSASRPQDRQFILSSKKLLLSDSGFYLCAWSKSRYYEQYFGPGTRLTVT.